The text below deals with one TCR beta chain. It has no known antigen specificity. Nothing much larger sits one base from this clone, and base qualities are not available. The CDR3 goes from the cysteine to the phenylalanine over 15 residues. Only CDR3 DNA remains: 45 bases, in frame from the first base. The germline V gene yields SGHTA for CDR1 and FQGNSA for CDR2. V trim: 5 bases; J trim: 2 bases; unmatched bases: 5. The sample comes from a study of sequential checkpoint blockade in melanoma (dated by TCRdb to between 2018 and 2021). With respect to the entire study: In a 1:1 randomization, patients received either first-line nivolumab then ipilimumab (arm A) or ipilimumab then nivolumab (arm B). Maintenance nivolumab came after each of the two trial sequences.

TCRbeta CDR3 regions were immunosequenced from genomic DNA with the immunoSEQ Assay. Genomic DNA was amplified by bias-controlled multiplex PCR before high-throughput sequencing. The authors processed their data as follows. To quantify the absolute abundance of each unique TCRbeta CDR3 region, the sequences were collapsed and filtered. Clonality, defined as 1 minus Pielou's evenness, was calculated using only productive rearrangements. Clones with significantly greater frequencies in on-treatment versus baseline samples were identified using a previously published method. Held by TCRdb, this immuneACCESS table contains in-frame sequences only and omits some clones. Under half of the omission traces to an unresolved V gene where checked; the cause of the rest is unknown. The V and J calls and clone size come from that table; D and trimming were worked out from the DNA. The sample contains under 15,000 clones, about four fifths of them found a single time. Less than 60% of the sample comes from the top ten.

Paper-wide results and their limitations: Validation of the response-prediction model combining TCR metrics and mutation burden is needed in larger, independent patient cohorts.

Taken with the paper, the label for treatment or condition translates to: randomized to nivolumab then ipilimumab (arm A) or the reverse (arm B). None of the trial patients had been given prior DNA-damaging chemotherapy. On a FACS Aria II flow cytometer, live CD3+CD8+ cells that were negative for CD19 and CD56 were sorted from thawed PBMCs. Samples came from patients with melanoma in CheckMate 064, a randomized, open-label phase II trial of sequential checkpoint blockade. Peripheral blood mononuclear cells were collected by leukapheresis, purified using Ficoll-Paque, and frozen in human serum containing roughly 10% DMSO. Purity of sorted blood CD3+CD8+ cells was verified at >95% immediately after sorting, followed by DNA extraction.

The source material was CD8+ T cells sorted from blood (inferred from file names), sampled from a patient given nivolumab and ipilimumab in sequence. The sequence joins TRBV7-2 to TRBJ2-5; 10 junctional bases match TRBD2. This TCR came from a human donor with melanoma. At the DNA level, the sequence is TGTGCCAGCAGCCAACTAGCGGGAACACAAGAGACCCAGTACTTC. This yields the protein CASSQLAGTQETQYF.